This passage covers 15 T cell receptor beta chains from one sample sequenced in a study of shared clonotypes between healthy human individuals. Sequenced by immunoSEQ multiplex PCR; TCRdb stores in-frame clones only, minus some. This table holds roughly 850,000 clones, about 96% found once. Naive CD8 populations comprised CD45RO-negative cells positively selected for CCR7, excluding terminally differentiated effector memory CD45RA+ cells. Sequencing input: naive CD8+ T cells sorted from blood. The receptor set was obtained from a young man in good health.

The gene calls are TRBV7-2 and TRBJ2-1, with D maybe TRBD2 (5 bases). Trimming stripped 0 bases from V and 7 bases from J, with 10 bases between. The CDR3 spans 14 residues. Germline V gene lookup returns CDR1 SGHTA and CDR2 FQGNSA. The DNA of the CDR3 is TGTGCCAGCAGCTTAGCGGGAGAATGGAATGAGCAGTTCTTC. This gives the protein CASSLAGEWNEQFF.

J is TRBJ2-7 and V is TRBV14; 8 bases match TRBD1. Looked up from germline, CDR1 is SGHDN and CDR2 is FVKESK. Losses at the gene ends were 7 bases for V and 8 bases for J; bases not matched to a gene: 13. CDR3 length: 14 residues. The chain's CDR3 is CASTQGAANPKQYF. The CDR3 DNA follows: TGTGCCAGCACCCAGGGGGCGGCCAACCCCAAGCAGTACTTC.

The genes are TRBV6-1 and TRBJ2-1; 14 positions match TRBD2. V lost 5 bases, J lost 12 bases, and 9 bases stayed unmatched. CDR1 is MNHNS, CDR2 SASEGT, per germline. This CDR3 is built from 15 residues. The CDR3 sequence is CASSPGTSGSVVQFF. Written as DNA, the CDR3 is TGTGCCAGCAGTCCCGGGACTAGCGGGAGCGTAGTGCAGTTCTTC.

This clone was counted a single time. V is TRBV15 and J is TRBJ2-7; 9 bases are a match to TRBD2. The CDR3 is 14 amino acids. V lost 7 bases, J lost 4 bases, and 8 bases stayed unmatched. Germline CDR1 reads LNHNV; CDR2 reads YYDKDF (reference sequence). CDR3 residues: CATMQAGGLYEQYF. In DNA, the CDR3 is TGTGCCACCATGCAGGCGGGAGGGTTGTACGAGCAGTACTTC.

V is TRBV19 and J is TRBJ2-1; 11 bases are a match to TRBD2. Germline CDR1 LNHDA, CDR2 SQIVND (reference sequence). V was clipped by 1 base and J by 15 bases; unmatched bases: 11. CDR3 length: 15 amino acids. This CDR3 is CASSIGTGLADDAFF. In DNA form, the CDR3 reads TGTGCCAGTAGTATAGGTACGGGACTAGCGGATGATGCGTTCTTC.

The chain is built from TRBV28 and TRBJ2-7; 9 bases map to TRBD2. Germline lookup yields CDR1 MDHEN and CDR2 SYDVKM. The CDR3 is 17 amino acids. V lost 2 bases to trimming and J lost 5 bases; unmatched junction nucleotides: 13. The CDR3 here is CASSLIPRSGRLDEQYF. The DNA for the CDR3 is TGTGCCAGCAGTTTAATTCCTCGGAGCGGGAGGCTTGACGAGCAGTACTTC.

The chain is built from TRBV28 and TRBJ1-5, with D hard to call. This CDR3 spans 12 amino acids. Looked up from germline, CDR1 is MDHEN and CDR2 is SYDVKM. V shed 3 bases and J shed 2 bases, with 2 bases lying between them. DNA of the CDR3: TGTGCCAGCAGTTTCGGCAATCAGCCCCAGCATTTT. Translated: CASSFGNQPQHF.

The CDR3 loop reads CASSLTGTSLIYEQYF. CDR3 DNA: TGTGCCAGCAGTTTAACCGGGACTAGCCTCATCTACGAGCAGTACTTC. The chain joins TRBV27 to TRBJ2-7, with 9 bases matching TRBD2. The CDR3 spans 16 residues. The junction had 8 bases not matched to a gene; V was cut back by 2 bases and J by 3 bases. The germline V gene has CDR1 MNHEY and CDR2 SMNVEV (reference sequence).

This clone was recorded once. This chain's CDR3 is CASSQEGSLKTF. The CDR3 coding sequence is TGCGCCAGCAGCCAAGAGGGCAGCCTTAAGACCTTC. The chain employs TRBV4-1 and TRBJ1-2; D gene uncertain. Trimming pared 0 bases from V and 14 bases from J, leaving 13 bases between. The CDR3 is made up of 12 amino acids. The germline CDR1 and CDR2 sequences are MGHRA and YSYEKL.

The CDR3 here is CASPGRDYGYTF. CDR3 sequence (DNA): TGTGCCAGCCCGGGGAGGGACTATGGCTACACCTTC. The rearrangement joins TRBV2 to TRBJ1-2; D call uncertain. CDR1 and CDR2 from the germline V gene are SNHLY and FYNNEI. The length of the CDR3 is 12 residues. Trimming stripped 8 bases from V and 3 bases from J, with 10 bases between.

The DNA of the CDR3 is TGTGCCAGTGAACCCAGTATGAGAATTGGTGGCTACACCTTC. It encodes CASEPSMRIGGYTF. This chain connects TRBV28 to TRBJ1-2; D gene unclear. CDR1 MDHEN and CDR2 SYDVKM come from the germline V gene. The length of the CDR3 is 14 residues. The V gene lost 9 bases and the J gene lost 7 bases, with 21 bases spanning the gap.

The rearrangement links TRBV13 to TRBJ1-2, with 8 bases lining up with TRBD1. With 1 base clipped from V and 6 bases from J, the junction kept 4 bases outside the gene matches. Germline V CDR1 and CDR2: PRHDT, FYEKMQ (reference sequence). The CDR3 loop spans 14 amino acids. The CDR3 here is CASSLAQGVDGYTF. The CDR3 DNA reads as TGTGCCAGCAGCTTAGCACAGGGGGTGGATGGCTACACCTTC.

Here the CDR3 reads CASSQDLTGWQYF. CDR3 nucleotides: TGCGCCAGCAGCCAAGATTTGACAGGGTGGCAGTACTTC. The V and J genes are TRBV4-1 and TRBJ2-7, with 7 positions matching TRBD1. Germline V gene data show CDR1 as MGHRA and CDR2 as YSYEKL. Trimming removed 0 bases from V and 9 bases from J; junction bases left unmatched: 5. The CDR3 contains 13 residues.

This clone was seen ten or more times. This sequence joins TRBV7-9 and TRBJ1-2, with TRBD1 matching 8 bases. The V gene's germline CDR1 is SEHNR and CDR2 FQNEAQ (reference sequence). The ends lost 4 bases at V and 6 bases at J; junction bases unmatched: 13. The length of the CDR3 is 16 residues. This CDR3 reads CASSSGDQGARNGYTF. The CDR3 DNA follows: TGTGCCAGCAGCTCAGGGGATCAGGGGGCCCGAAATGGCTACACCTTC.

Worth noting for this clone: Other DNA sequences of this sample code for an identical CDR3. The chain is built from TRBV7-9 and TRBJ1-1; tentative D call: TRBD1 (6 bases). The V gene lost 5 bases and the J gene lost 8 bases, with 9 bases spanning the gap. Germline V lookup: CDR1 SEHNR, CDR2 FQNEAQ (reference sequence). The length of the CDR3 is 11 residues. The CDR3 here is CASSLGQEAFF. The CDR3, as DNA: TGTGCCAGCAGCCTAGGACAGGAAGCTTTCTTT.